Each of the 14 T cell receptor beta chains below was sequenced from the same sample in a study of OX40 agonist ivuxolimab in advanced cancers. The method was immunoSEQ multiplex PCR; TCRdb's version includes in-frame clones alone and lacks a portion of them. Of roughly 40,000 clones listed, 75% to 90% are singletons. The sample consisted of CD4+ or CD8+ T cells sorted from blood, taken in a trial of the OX40 agonist ivuxolimab. The receptors shown here come from an adult with an advanced solid tumor such as melanoma, head and neck, liver or kidney cancer.

This clone was seen only once. The rearrangement uses TRBV11-2 and TRBJ2-5, with 8 bases that match TRBD1. There are 13 residues in the CDR3. Germline V gene sequence: CDR1 SGHAT, CDR2 FQNNGV. V lost 3 bases, J lost 5 bases, and 2 bases stayed unmatched. The DNA for the CDR3 is TGTGCCAGCAGCTTGTGGACAGGGGAGACCCAGTACTTC. It yields the protein CASSLWTGETQYF.

The chain is built from TRBV30 and TRBJ2-5; TRBD2 might be the D (6 bases). There are 14 residues in the CDR3. Per germline, CDR1 GTSNPN and CDR2 SVGIG (reference sequence). V was trimmed by 0 bases and J by 5 bases, leaving 13 bases between them. CDR3 residues: CAWSVLFGGETQYF. In nucleotides, the CDR3 is TGTGCCTGGAGTGTATTGTTTGGGGGGGAGACCCAGTACTTC.

The chain combines TRBV28 with TRBJ2-1, with 7 bases fitting TRBD2. The V and J ends lost 7 bases and 10 bases, in that order; junction bases with no gene match: 13. The CDR3 extends over 14 amino acids. Per the germline V gene, CDR1 is MDHEN and CDR2 is SYDVKM. CDR3: CASTGSAGWGEQFF. For the CDR3, the DNA is TGTGCCAGCACTGGGTCAGCGGGATGGGGCGAGCAGTTCTTC.

On this clone itself: The junction shows a germline mismatch at one end, possibly a read error. The chain employs TRBV28 and TRBJ1-1; 7 bases match TRBD1. This CDR3 is 16 amino acids long. The V gene's germline CDR1 is MDHEN and CDR2 SYDVKM. The chain's CDR3 is CASRPYTGTVNSEAFF. The DNA for the CDR3 is TGTGCCAGCAGGCCCTACACCGGGACAGTGAACTCTGAAGCTTTCTTT. Variable domain in full (rest from reference TRBV28 and TRBJ1-1): DVKVTQSSRYLVKRTGEKVFLECVQDMDHENMFWYRQDPGLGLRLIYFSYDVKMKEKGDIPEGYSVSREKKERFSLILESASTNQTSMYLCASRPYTGTVNSEAFFGQGTRLTVV.

The chain combines TRBV18 with TRBJ2-3; no clear D gene. V was trimmed by 6 bases and J by 6 bases, leaving 10 bases between them. Germline V gene data show CDR1 as KGHSH and CDR2 as LQKENI. The CDR3 has 12 amino acids. The CDR3 DNA is TGTGCCAGCTCGGCGAGGTTGGATACGCAGTATTTT. Amino acid sequence: CASSARLDTQYF.

The chain is built from TRBV5-3 and TRBJ2-7; the match to TRBD2 covers 15 bases. TRBV5-3 is sorted into the ORF group, with uncertain function. The CDR3 length is 18 residues. V shed 5 bases, J shed 5 bases, and the junction held 14 bases outside the gene matches. This chain's CDR3 is CARSSSGLAGGPEDEQYF. CDR3 bases: TGTGCCAGAAGTTCATCAGGACTAGCGGGAGGGCCTGAGGACGAGCAGTACTTC.

The gene calls are TRBV18 and TRBJ2-7, with 7 bases matching TRBD2. Unmatched junction bases numbered 7, after V lost 6 bases and J lost 2 bases. This CDR3 has 14 amino acids. The germline V gene encodes CDR1 KGHSH and CDR2 LQKENI. CDR3 sequence: CASSSMSGTYEQYF. The DNA for the CDR3 is TGTGCCAGCTCGTCCATGAGCGGGACCTACGAGCAGTACTTC.

The chain employs TRBV2 and TRBJ2-5; no clear D gene. Germline V lookup: CDR1 SNHLY, CDR2 FYNNEI. The length of the CDR3 is 13 residues. The V end was cut by 5 bases, the J end by 5 bases, with 12 bases between. The CDR3 reads CASSFEVGETQYF. CDR3 in DNA: TGTGCCAGCAGTTTTGAGGTTGGGGAGACCCAGTACTTC.

The chain links TRBV5-1 to TRBJ2-2, with no clear D. The CDR3 has 14 residues. V lost 3 bases to trimming and J lost 4 bases, with 10 bases between them. Germline V gives CDR1 SGHRS, CDR2 YFSETQ. For the CDR3, the DNA is TGCGCCAGCAGCTCTCAGACCTCCACCGGGGAGCTGTTTTTT. It encodes CASSSQTSTGELFF.

The V and J genes are TRBV19 and TRBJ1-2, with no clear D. V lost 5 bases and J 2 bases, leaving 12 bases between the germline ends. CDR3 length equals 14 residues. In germline, CDR1 is LNHDA, CDR2 SQIVND (reference sequence). The CDR3 region is CASSGPVVNYGYTF. The CDR3 coding sequence is TGTGCCAGTAGTGGCCCGGTGGTCAACTATGGCTACACCTTC.

This clone was detected a few times. The chain employs TRBV11-3 and TRBJ2-2, with TRBD2 matching over 14 bases. Germline values: CDR1 SGHNT, CDR2 YENEEA. The V gene end was trimmed by 1 base and the J gene end by 10 bases; junction bases not matched to a gene: 5. This CDR3 contains 16 residues. The CDR3 loop is CASSLGLAGGPVELFF. CDR3 DNA sequence: TGTGCCAGCAGCTTAGGACTAGCGGGAGGGCCTGTGGAGCTGTTTTTT. Drawing the rest from reference TRBV11-3 and TRBJ2-2, the complete variable domain is EAGVVQSPRYKIIEKKQPVAFWCNPISGHNTLYWYLQNLGQGPELLIRYENEEAVDDSQLPKDRFSAERLKGVDSTLKIQPAELGDSAVYLCASSLGLAGGPVELFFGEGSRLTVL.

This clone was picked up one time. This chain links TRBV27 with TRBJ2-2; TRBD1 might be the D (6 bases). The length of the CDR3 is 13 residues. Trimming took off 5 bases at V and 5 bases at J, with 9 bases between the two ends. CDR1 and CDR2 from the germline V gene are MNHEY and SMNVEV (reference sequence). The CDR3 nucleotides read TGTGCCAGCAGTCCAGACAGGACCGGGGAGCTGTTTTTT. Residues: CASSPDRTGELFF.

The chain carries TRBV6-1 and TRBJ1-1; 10 nucleotides agree with TRBD1. Germline values: CDR1 MNHNS, CDR2 SASEGT. J lost 0 bases, V lost 11 bases, and 9 bases had no gene match. The CDR3 contains 15 residues. CDR3 coding DNA: TGTGCCCCCCATGGGACAGGGGAGATGAACACTGAAGCTTTCTTT. Amino acids: CAPHGTGEMNTEAFF.

The chain recombines TRBV5-1 with TRBJ1-2; TRBD1 aligns across 8 bases. CDR1 SGHRS and CDR2 YFSETQ come from the germline V gene. The CDR3 length is 14 residues. The trim removed 4 bases at V and 1 base at J, leaving 3 bases unmatched. DNA for the CDR3: TGCGCCAGCAGCACCGGACAGGGTAACTATGGCTACACCTTC. Translated, it gives CASSTGQGNYGYTF.